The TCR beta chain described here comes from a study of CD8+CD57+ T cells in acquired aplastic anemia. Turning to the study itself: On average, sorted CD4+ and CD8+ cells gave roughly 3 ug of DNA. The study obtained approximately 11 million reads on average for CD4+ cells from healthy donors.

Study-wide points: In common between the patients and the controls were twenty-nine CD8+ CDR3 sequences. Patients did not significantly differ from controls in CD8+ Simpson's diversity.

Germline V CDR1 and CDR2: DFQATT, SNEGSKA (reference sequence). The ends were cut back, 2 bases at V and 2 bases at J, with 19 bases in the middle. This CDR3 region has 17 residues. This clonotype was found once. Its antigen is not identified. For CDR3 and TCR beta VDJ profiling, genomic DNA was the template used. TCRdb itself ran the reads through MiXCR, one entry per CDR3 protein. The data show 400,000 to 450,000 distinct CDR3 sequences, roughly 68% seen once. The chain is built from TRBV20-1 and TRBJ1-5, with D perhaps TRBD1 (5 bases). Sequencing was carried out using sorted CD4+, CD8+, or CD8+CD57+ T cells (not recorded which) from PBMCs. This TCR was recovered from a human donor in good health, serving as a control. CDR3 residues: CSARRDAEEIGNQPQHF. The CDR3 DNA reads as TGCAGTGCTAGACGGGACGCAGAAGAGATCGGCAATCAGCCCCAGCATTTT.